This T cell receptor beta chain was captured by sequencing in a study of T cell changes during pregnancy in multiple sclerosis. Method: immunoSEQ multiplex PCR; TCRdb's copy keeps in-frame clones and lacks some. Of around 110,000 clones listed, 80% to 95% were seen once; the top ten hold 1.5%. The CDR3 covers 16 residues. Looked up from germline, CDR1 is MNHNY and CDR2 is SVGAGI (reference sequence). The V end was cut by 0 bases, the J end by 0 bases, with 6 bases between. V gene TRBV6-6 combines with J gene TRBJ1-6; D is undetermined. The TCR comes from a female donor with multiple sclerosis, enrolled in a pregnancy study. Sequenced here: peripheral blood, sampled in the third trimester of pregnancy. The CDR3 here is CASSYSESSYNSPLHF. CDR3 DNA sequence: TGTGCCAGCAGTTACTCCGAGAGCTCCTATAATTCACCCCTCCACTTT.